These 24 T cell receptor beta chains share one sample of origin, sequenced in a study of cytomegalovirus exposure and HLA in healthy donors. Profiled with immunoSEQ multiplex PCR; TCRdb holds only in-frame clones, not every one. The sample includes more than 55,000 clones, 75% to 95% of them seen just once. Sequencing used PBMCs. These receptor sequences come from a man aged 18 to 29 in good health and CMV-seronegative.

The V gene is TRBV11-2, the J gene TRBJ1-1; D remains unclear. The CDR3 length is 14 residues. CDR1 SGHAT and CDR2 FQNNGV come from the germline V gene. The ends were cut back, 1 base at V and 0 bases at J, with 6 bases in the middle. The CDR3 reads CASSLGLLNTEAFF. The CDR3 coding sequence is TGTGCCAGCAGCTTAGGTTTATTGAACACTGAAGCTTTCTTT.

This CDR3 reads CATTQQGAGNTIYF. CDR3 nucleotide sequence: TGTGCCACTACCCAACAGGGAGCTGGAAACACCATATATTTT. This sequence joins TRBV19 and TRBJ1-3; TRBD1 is a possible D gene (6 bases). The germline gives CDR1 LNHDA, CDR2 SQIVND (reference sequence). Deletions cut 10 bases from V and 2 bases from J, with 15 bases between. The CDR3 has 14 amino acids.

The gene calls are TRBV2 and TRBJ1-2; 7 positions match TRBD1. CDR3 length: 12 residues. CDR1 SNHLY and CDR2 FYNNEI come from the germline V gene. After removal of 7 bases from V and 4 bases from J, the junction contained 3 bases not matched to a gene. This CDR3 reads CASKGQSYGYTF. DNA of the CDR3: TGTGCCAGCAAGGGACAGAGCTATGGCTACACCTTC.

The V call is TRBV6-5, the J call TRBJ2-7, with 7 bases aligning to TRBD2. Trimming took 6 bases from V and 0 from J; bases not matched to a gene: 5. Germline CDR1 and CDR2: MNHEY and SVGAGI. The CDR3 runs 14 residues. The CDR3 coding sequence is TGTGCCAGCAGCACTAGCGTTAGCTCCTACGAGCAGTACTTC. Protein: CASSTSVSSYEQYF.

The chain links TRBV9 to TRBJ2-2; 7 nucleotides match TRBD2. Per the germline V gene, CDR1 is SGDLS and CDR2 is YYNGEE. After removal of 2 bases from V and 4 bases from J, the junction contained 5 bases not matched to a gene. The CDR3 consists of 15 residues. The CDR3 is CASSVSSGPTGELFF. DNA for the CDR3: TGTGCCAGCAGCGTTTCTAGCGGCCCCACCGGGGAGCTGTTTTTT.

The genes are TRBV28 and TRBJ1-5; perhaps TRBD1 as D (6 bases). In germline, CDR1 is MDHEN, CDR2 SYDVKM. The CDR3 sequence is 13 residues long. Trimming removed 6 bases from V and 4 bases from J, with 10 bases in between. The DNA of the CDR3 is TGTGCCAGCAGGGGGGACAATAATCAGCCCCAGCATTTT. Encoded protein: CASRGDNNQPQHF.

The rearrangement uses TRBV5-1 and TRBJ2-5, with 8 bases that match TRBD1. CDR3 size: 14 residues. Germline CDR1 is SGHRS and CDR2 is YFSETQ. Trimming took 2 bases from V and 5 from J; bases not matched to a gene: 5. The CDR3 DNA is TGCGCCAGCAGCTTAAACAGGGGGGAGGAGACCCAGTACTTC. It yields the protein CASSLNRGEETQYF.

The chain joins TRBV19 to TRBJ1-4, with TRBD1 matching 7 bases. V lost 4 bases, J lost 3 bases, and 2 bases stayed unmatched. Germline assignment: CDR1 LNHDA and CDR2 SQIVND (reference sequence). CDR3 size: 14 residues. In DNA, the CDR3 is TGTGCCAGTAGTAGGGGACAGCCTAATGAAAAACTGTTTTTT. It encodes CASSRGQPNEKLFF.

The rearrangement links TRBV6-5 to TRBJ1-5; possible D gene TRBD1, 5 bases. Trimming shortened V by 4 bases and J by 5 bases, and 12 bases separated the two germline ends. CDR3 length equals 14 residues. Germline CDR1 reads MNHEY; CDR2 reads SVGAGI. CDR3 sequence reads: CASSLRGRHQPQHF. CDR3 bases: TGTGCCAGCAGTTTGCGGGGCCGCCATCAGCCCCAGCATTTT.

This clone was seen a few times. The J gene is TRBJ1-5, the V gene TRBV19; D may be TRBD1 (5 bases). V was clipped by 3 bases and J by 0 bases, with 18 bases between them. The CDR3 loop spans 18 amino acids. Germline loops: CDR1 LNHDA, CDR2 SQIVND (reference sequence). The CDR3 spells CASSMGGRALYSNQPQHF. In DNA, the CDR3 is TGTGCCAGTAGTATGGGAGGCAGGGCCCTGTATAGCAATCAGCCCCAGCATTTT.

The CDR3 DNA is TGTGCCAGCAGCTTGCAAGGGGCTTTCGATGAGCAGTTCTTC. It yields the protein CASSLQGAFDEQFF. This sequence joins TRBV7-2 and TRBJ2-1, with D possibly being TRBD1 (5 bases). The CDR3 is made up of 14 amino acids. V shed 3 bases and J shed 8 bases, with 14 bases lying between them. Germline V CDR1 and CDR2: SGHTA, FQGNSA.

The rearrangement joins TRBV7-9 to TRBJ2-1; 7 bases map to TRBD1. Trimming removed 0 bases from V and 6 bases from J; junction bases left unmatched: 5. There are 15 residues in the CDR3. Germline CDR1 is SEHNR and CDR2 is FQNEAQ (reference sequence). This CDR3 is CASSLASRGSNEQFF. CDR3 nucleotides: TGTGCCAGCAGCTTAGCCTCCAGGGGGAGCAATGAGCAGTTCTTC.

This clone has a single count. In DNA form, the CDR3 reads TGTGCCAGCAGCCCCGGGGGGGCCTACAATGAGCAGTTCTTC. Its protein product is CASSPGGAYNEQFF. The chain carries TRBV27 and TRBJ2-1, with 8 bases matching TRBD2. Germline loops: CDR1 MNHEY, CDR2 SMNVEV (reference sequence). The length of the CDR3 is 14 residues. J was trimmed by 2 bases and V by 6 bases; bases with no gene match: 3.

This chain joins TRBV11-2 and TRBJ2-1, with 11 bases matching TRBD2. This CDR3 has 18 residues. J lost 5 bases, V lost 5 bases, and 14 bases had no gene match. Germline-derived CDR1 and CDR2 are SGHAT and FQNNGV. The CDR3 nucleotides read TGTGCCAGCAGCACGGGCCGACTAGCGGGGATTGGCCACAATGAGCAGTTCTTC. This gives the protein CASSTGRLAGIGHNEQFF.

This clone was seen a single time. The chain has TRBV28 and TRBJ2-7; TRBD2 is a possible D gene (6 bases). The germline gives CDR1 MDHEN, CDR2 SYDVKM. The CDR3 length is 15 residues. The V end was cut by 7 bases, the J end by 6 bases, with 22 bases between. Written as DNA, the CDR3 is TGTGCCAGCACCTTGGGGCGGGACGTTCCCGGCGAGCAGTACTTC. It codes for CASTLGRDVPGEQYF.

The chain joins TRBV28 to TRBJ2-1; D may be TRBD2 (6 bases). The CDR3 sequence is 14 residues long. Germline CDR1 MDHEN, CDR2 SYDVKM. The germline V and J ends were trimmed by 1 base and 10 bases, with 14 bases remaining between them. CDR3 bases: TGTGCCAGCAGTTTATTTGGCGGGGTTAGCGAGCAGTTCTTC. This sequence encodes CASSLFGGVSEQFF.

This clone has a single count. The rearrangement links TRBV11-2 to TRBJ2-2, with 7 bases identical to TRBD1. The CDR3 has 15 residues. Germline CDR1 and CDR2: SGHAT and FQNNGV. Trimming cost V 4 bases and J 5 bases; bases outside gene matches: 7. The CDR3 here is CASSSLQGKTGELFF. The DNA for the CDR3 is TGTGCCAGCAGCTCCTTACAGGGGAAAACCGGGGAGCTGTTTTTT.

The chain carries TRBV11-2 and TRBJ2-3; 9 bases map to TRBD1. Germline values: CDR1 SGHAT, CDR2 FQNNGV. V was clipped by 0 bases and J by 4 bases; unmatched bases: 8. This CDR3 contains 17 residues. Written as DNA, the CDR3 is TGTGCCAGCAGCTTAGAGAGTGGGACAGGGTTCGCAGATACGCAGTATTTT. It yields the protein CASSLESGTGFADTQYF.

The CDR3 region is CASSQGPSGRPPYNEQFF. CDR3 DNA sequence: TGTGCCAGCAGCCAAGGCCCTAGCGGGAGGCCCCCTTACAATGAGCAGTTCTTC. V gene TRBV4-2 combines with J gene TRBJ2-1; 11 bases line up with TRBD2. Unmatched junction bases numbered 9, after V lost 1 base and J lost 4 bases. The CDR3 is 18 amino acids. Germline-derived CDR1 and CDR2 are LGHNA and YNFKEQ.

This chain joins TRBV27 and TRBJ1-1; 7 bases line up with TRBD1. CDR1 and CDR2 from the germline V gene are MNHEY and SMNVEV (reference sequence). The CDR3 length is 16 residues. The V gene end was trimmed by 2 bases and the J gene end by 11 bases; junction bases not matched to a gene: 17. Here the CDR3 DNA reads TGTGCCAGCAGTTTAGCACTCGACAGGGTTGGCAGGCTCGCTTTCTTT. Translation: CASSLALDRVGRLAFF.

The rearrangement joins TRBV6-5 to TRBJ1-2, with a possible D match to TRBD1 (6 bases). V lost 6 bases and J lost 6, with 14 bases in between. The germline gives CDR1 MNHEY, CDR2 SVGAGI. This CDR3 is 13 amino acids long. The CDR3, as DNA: TGTGCCAGCAGACCCGGACAGTCTGATGGCTACACCTTC. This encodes CASRPGQSDGYTF.

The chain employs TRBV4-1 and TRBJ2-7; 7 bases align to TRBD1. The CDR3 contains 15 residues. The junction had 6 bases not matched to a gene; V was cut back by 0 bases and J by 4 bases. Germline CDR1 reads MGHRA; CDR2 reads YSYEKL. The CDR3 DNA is TGCGCCAGCAGCCAAGATGAGGGGGCCATGTACGAGCAGTACTTC. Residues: CASSQDEGAMYEQYF.

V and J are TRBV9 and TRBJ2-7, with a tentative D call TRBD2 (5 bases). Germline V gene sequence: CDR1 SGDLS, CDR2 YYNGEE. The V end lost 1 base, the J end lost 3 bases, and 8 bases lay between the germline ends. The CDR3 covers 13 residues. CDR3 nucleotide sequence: TGTGCCAGCAGCGTACGGGGAAACTACGAGCAGTACTTC. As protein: CASSVRGNYEQYF.

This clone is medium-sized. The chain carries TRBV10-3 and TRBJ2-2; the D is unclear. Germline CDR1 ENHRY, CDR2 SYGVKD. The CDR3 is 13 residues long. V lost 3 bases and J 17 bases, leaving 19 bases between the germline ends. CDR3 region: CAISETPRIEPFF. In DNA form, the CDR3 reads TGTGCCATCAGTGAAACTCCAAGAATCGAACCCTTTTTT.